This T cell receptor (beta chain) was sequenced in a study of T cells in Graves' hyperthyroidism and ophthalmopathy. This clonotype was seen at least ten times. TCR beta CDR3 sequences were amplified from RNA transcripts. RT-PCR in the first round (using the HTBI primer set) targeted the TCR CDR3. TCRdb re-called the multiplex PCR reads through MiXCR, storing one row per CDR3 protein. The sample has 300,000 to 450,000 distinct CDR3 sequences, 13% to 15% seen once. Germline V gene sequence: CDR1 SNHLY, CDR2 FYNNEI. The CDR3 is made up of 15 amino acids. The V and J ends lost 7 bases and 0 bases respectively, with 13 bases between them.

The sequence was collected from a woman aged 25 to 39 with Graves' ophthalmopathy. The specimen sequenced was blood. The gene calls are TRBV2 and TRBJ1-5; D unresolved. The CDR3 here is CASTAGSYSNQPQHF. Here the CDR3 DNA reads TGTGCCAGCACAGCGGGGTCCTATAGCAATCAGCCCCAGCATTTT.